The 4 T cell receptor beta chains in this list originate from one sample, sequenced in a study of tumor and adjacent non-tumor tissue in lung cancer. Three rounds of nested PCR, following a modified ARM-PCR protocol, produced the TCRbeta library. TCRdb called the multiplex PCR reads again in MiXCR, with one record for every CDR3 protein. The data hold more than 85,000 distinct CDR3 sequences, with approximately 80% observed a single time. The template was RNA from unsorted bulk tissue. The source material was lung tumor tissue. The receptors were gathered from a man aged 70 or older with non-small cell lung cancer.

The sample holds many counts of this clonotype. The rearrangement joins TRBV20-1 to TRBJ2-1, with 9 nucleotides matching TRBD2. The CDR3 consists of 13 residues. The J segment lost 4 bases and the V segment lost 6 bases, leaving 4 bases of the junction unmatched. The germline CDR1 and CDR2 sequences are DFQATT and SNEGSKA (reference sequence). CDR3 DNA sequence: TGCAGTGCAGGGACTAGCAGGTACAATGAGCAGTTCTTC. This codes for CSAGTSRYNEQFF.

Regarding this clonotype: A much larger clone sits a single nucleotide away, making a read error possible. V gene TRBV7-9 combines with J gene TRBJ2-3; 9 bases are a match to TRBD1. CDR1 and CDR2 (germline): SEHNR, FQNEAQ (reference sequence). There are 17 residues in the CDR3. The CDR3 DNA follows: TGTACCAGCAGCTACCCCCGGGGGCGGACAGGGGCAGATACGCAGTATTTT. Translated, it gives CTSSYPRGRTGADTQYF.

The CDR3 spells CASSDKVQHQHF. In DNA, the CDR3 is TGTGCCAGCAGCGACAAGGTTCAGCACCAACATTTT. The J gene is TRBJ1-5, the V gene TRBV12-3 or TRBV12-4; D call uncertain. V was trimmed by 6 bases and J by 16 bases, leaving 19 bases between them. There are 12 residues in the CDR3.

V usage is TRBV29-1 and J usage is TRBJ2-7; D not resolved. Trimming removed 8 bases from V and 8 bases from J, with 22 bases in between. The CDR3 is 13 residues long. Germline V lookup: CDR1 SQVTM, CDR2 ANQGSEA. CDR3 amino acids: CSHSPLNSYKQYF. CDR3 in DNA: TGCAGCCACAGTCCACTAAACTCATACAAGCAGTACTTC.